The 12 T cell receptor beta chains listed next were all sequenced from one sample in a study of control samples from healthy donors and cancer patients. The table came from immunoSEQ multiplex PCR; TCRdb's copy has only in-frame clones and leaves some out. The sample has around 100,000 clones, roughly 92% seen once. Sequenced input: blood. The receptors stem from a human donor in good health. The donor label of this sample is uncertain.

The chain employs TRBV19 and TRBJ2-6; D not certain. The CDR3 loop spans 16 amino acids. The germline V and J ends were trimmed by 6 bases and 0 bases, with 12 bases remaining between them. CDR1 LNHDA and CDR2 SQIVND come from the germline V gene (reference sequence). DNA of the CDR3: TGTGCCAGTAGCAGGATACTTAGCTCTGGGGCCAACGTCCTGACTTTC. Encoded protein: CASSRILSSGANVLTF.

The chain uses TRBV28 and TRBJ1-5; the D is unclear. This CDR3 is 14 amino acids long. The germline V and J ends were trimmed by 6 bases and 7 bases, with 16 bases remaining between them. Germline assignment: CDR1 MDHEN and CDR2 SYDVKM. The CDR3 DNA reads TGTGCCAGCAGCTCGACCCCCCGGAGGCAGCCCCAGCATTTT. It yields the protein CASSSTPRRQPQHF.

The CDR3 bases are TGTGCCAGCAGTGATTCGGGCGGGGGCCCGCTACCCCAGCATTTT. Its translation: CASSDSGGGPLPQHF. This chain links TRBV2 with TRBJ1-5, with D possibly TRBD1 on 6 matching bases. Germline CDR1 and CDR2: SNHLY and FYNNEI. The germline V and J ends were trimmed by 3 bases and 10 bases, with 19 bases remaining between them. This CDR3 contains 15 residues.

The chain couples TRBV28 to TRBJ2-7, with D uncertain. The length of the CDR3 is 15 residues. V lost 4 bases to trimming and J lost 1 base, with 14 bases between them. Germline CDR1 is MDHEN and CDR2 is SYDVKM. The CDR3 sequence is CASSSPGLVSYEQYF. In nucleotides, the CDR3 is TGTGCCAGCAGTTCGCCGGGCCTCGTTTCCTACGAGCAGTACTTC.

The V and J genes are TRBV14 and TRBJ2-4; D is perhaps TRBD2 (6 bases). The CDR3 has 18 amino acids. In germline, CDR1 is SGHDN, CDR2 FVKESK. The germline V and J ends were trimmed by 0 bases and 0 bases, with 15 bases remaining between them. The CDR3 bases are TGTGCCAGCAGCCAAGAAAAGGCACGGGGACTAGCCAAAAACATTCAGTACTTC. It encodes CASSQEKARGLAKNIQYF. The variable domain in full, completed from reference TRBV14 and TRBJ2-4, reads EAGVTQFPSHSVIEKGQTVTLRCDPISGHDNLYWYRRVMGKEIKFLLHFVKESKQDESGMPNNRFLAERTGGTYSTLKVQPAELEDSGVYFCASSQEKARGLAKNIQYFGAGTRLSVL.

This chain joins TRBV29-1 and TRBJ1-3; D gene uncertain. The germline gives CDR1 SQVTM, CDR2 ANQGSEA. The CDR3 has 14 residues. Trimming took off 5 bases at V and 2 bases at J, with 13 bases between the two ends. This CDR3 is CSVTFPSTGNTIYF. CDR3 sequence (DNA): TGCAGCGTTACATTCCCAAGCACTGGAAACACCATATATTTT.

The rearrangement uses TRBV23-1 and TRBJ2-2; 7 positions match TRBD1. TRBV23-1 is annotated as an ORF whose role is uncertain. Trimming removed 6 bases from V and 4 bases from J; junction bases left unmatched: 17. This CDR3 spans 18 amino acids. The CDR3 DNA reads TGCGCCAGCAGCCAACCGCCTGACAGGGCCGTACTCACCGGGGAGCTGTTTTTT. Amino acids: CASSQPPDRAVLTGELFF.

This chain connects TRBV30 to TRBJ1-4, with TRBD1 as a possible D gene (5 bases). V lost 5 bases to trimming and J lost 4 bases, with 17 bases between them. This CDR3 has 15 amino acids. The germline CDR1 and CDR2 sequences are GTSNPN and SVGIG (reference sequence). CDR3: CAWGLGTESNEKLFF. The CDR3 nucleotides read TGTGCCTGGGGGTTGGGGACGGAGAGTAATGAAAAACTGTTTTTT.

The chain uses TRBV5-1 and TRBJ2-3; D not resolved. CDR3 size: 15 residues. Trimming removed 4 bases at V and 0 bases at J, with 12 bases between. Per the germline V gene, CDR1 is SGHRS and CDR2 is YFSETQ. For the CDR3, the DNA is TGCGCCAGCAGCCTGGCCAGCACTAGCACAGATACGCAGTATTTT. The encoded protein is CASSLASTSTDTQYF.

The CDR3 loop reads CASSLGPSNEQFF. Here the CDR3 DNA reads TGTGCCAGCAGCCTGGGACCGTCCAATGAGCAGTTCTTC. This chain connects TRBV4-2 to TRBJ2-1; D assignment may be TRBD1 or TRBD2 (5 bases each). The germline V and J ends were trimmed by 4 bases and 6 bases, with 10 bases remaining between them. CDR3 length equals 13 residues. Looked up from germline, CDR1 is LGHNA and CDR2 is YNFKEQ.

The gene calls are TRBV11-2 and TRBJ1-2; TRBD1 matches at 9 bases. The CDR3 length is 12 residues. J lost 12 bases, V lost 2 bases, and 4 bases had no gene match. Looked up from germline, CDR1 is SGHAT and CDR2 is FQNNGV. CDR3 DNA sequence: TGTGCCAGCAGCTTATTGGGACAGGGCGACACCTTC. Translation: CASSLLGQGDTF.

This chain connects TRBV6-1 to TRBJ1-5, with a possible D match to TRBD1 (5 bases). V lost 4 bases, J lost 2 bases, and 18 bases lay in between. Germline assignment: CDR1 MNHNS and CDR2 SASEGT. This CDR3 region has 17 residues. CDR3 sequence reads: CASSVEQAGLGNQPQHF. In nucleotides, the CDR3 is TGTGCCAGCAGTGTTGAGCAGGCGGGGCTCGGCAATCAGCCCCAGCATTTT.